This T cell receptor beta chain stems from a study of blood T cell repertoires in COVID-19. As for the study in general: The United States, Italy and Spain supplied acute and convalescent COVID-19 samples.

A note on this clone: Sequence at one end of the junction differs from germline and may be a read error.

The CDR3 spans 15 residues. The germline gives CDR1 MNHNS, CDR2 SASEGT. In the original workflow: Amplified reference gene primers provided the basis for estimating nucleated cell counts. The table came from immunoSEQ multiplex PCR; TCRdb's copy has only in-frame clones and leaves some out. V and J calls and clone size are copied from that table; D and trimming were computed from the DNA. The table lists about 110,000 clones, roughly four fifths of them singletons. The receptor was derived from a woman aged 60 to 75 with acute or convalescent COVID-19. The rearrangement joins TRBV6-1 to TRBJ1-2; D ambiguous. What was sequenced was peripheral blood. This chain's CDR3 is CASSEAGPKRYGYTF. CDR3 coding DNA: TGTGCCAGCAGCGAAGCCGGTCCGAAGCGCTATGGCTACACCTTC.